The rows below give T cell receptor beta chains drawn from one sample of a study of blood T cells in healthy people across ages. A single record per CDR3 protein comes from TCRdb applying MiXCR to the 5' RACE reads. The repertoire consists of 660,000 or so distinct CDR3 sequences, with about 53% occurring once and the leading ten covering more than 35%. The sequenced sample consisted of blood. These receptors came from a man in his sixties in good health. Both conserved end residues are part of each CDR3. Fields, in order: clone size, D gene, V gene, J gene, CDR3 protein, CDR3 DNA. A D gene is named only where the DNA matches it firmly. For some rows the clone size is stated as once, few or many, or as a class when expanded; others skip it.

clone_size: few; d_call: .; v_call: TRBV7-2; j_call: TRBJ2-5; cdr3_aa: CASSLFGRQETQYF; cdr3_nt: TGTGCCAGCAGCTTATTCGGGAGACAAGAGACCCAGTACTTC
clone_size: .; d_call: .; v_call: TRBV10-2; j_call: TRBJ1-4; cdr3_aa: CASSDDDSNEKLFF; cdr3_nt: TGCGCCAGCAGCGATGACGACAGTAATGAAAAACTGTTTTTT
clone_size: .; d_call: .; v_call: TRBV7-2; j_call: TRBJ2-2; cdr3_aa: CASSLRPRNTGELFF; cdr3_nt: TGTGCCAGCAGCTTACGACCCCGAAACACCGGGGAGCTGTTTTTT
clone_size: .; d_call: .; v_call: TRBV6-5; j_call: TRBJ2-7; cdr3_aa: CASSYRGNDEQYF; cdr3_nt: TGTGCCAGCAGTTACAGGGGTAATGACGAGCAGTACTTC
clone_size: .; d_call: .; v_call: TRBV10-3; j_call: TRBJ2-5; cdr3_aa: CAISEGGRWGVETQYF; cdr3_nt: TGTGCCATCAGTGAGGGCGGACGGTGGGGCGTGGAGACCCAGTACTTC
clone_size: few; d_call: .; v_call: TRBV29-1; j_call: TRBJ1-2; cdr3_aa: CSVEDRGGYTF; cdr3_nt: TGCAGCGTTGAAGATCGCGGTGGCTACACCTTC
clone_size: .; d_call: .; v_call: TRBV5-5; j_call: TRBJ2-7; cdr3_aa: CASSSGWGYEQYF; cdr3_nt: TGTGCCAGCAGCTCGGGGTGGGGCTACGAGCAGTACTTC
clone_size: .; d_call: TRBD2; v_call: TRBV20-1; j_call: TRBJ2-5; cdr3_aa: CSLSGGGQSSMETQYF; cdr3_nt: TGCAGCCTCTCAGGCGGGGGGCAGTCAAGTATGGAGACCCAGTACTTC
clone_size: .; d_call: TRBD1; v_call: TRBV6-6; j_call: TRBJ1-5; cdr3_aa: CASRGTGGDQPQHF; cdr3_nt: TGTGCCAGCAGGGGGACAGGGGGTGATCAGCCCCAGCATTTT
clone_size: .; d_call: .; v_call: TRBV9; j_call: TRBJ2-5; cdr3_aa: CASSGRGAETQYF; cdr3_nt: TGTGCCAGCAGCGGAAGAGGGGCTGAGACCCAGTACTTC
clone_size: .; d_call: .; v_call: TRBV18; j_call: TRBJ2-1; cdr3_aa: CASSPLYQSSYNEQFF; cdr3_nt: TGTGCCAGCTCACCTTTGTATCAGAGCTCCTACAATGAGCAGTTCTTC
clone_size: once; d_call: .; v_call: TRBV28; j_call: TRBJ1-2; cdr3_aa: CASSLSGIGLGDGYTF; cdr3_nt: TGTGCCAGTAGTTTATCAGGGATCGGGTTGGGGGATGGCTACACCTTC
clone_size: .; d_call: TRBD1; v_call: TRBV28; j_call: TRBJ1-2; cdr3_aa: CASRSQGGIYGYTF; cdr3_nt: TGTGCCAGCAGGTCCCAGGGGGGAATCTATGGCTACACCTTC
clone_size: few; d_call: .; v_call: TRBV29-1; j_call: TRBJ2-5; cdr3_aa: CSVGPQGETQYF; cdr3_nt: TGCAGCGTTGGGCCCCAGGGGGAGACCCAGTACTTC
clone_size: .; d_call: .; v_call: TRBV3-1; j_call: TRBJ1-2; cdr3_aa: CASRPRQGTNYGYTF; cdr3_nt: TGTGCCAGCCGCCCCAGGCAGGGCACTAACTATGGCTACACCTTC
clone_size: few; d_call: .; v_call: TRBV7-2; j_call: TRBJ2-7; cdr3_aa: CASSLGVSSYEQYF; cdr3_nt: TGTGCCAGCAGCTTAGGGGTCTCCTCCTACGAGCAGTACTTC
clone_size: .; d_call: .; v_call: TRBV6-6; j_call: TRBJ2-7; cdr3_aa: CASSPRGSVGEQYF; cdr3_nt: TGTGCCAGCAGCCCCCGGGGTTCGGTTGGAGAGCAGTACTTC
clone_size: .; d_call: .; v_call: TRBV3-1; j_call: TRBJ2-7; cdr3_aa: CASSQGYTSNQYF; cdr3_nt: TGTGCCAGCAGCCAAGGGTACACATCAAATCAGTACTTC
clone_size: .; d_call: TRBD1; v_call: TRBV20-1; j_call: TRBJ1-1; cdr3_aa: CSFTGGLTEAFF; cdr3_nt: TGCAGTTTTACAGGGGGCCTCACTGAAGCCTTCTTT